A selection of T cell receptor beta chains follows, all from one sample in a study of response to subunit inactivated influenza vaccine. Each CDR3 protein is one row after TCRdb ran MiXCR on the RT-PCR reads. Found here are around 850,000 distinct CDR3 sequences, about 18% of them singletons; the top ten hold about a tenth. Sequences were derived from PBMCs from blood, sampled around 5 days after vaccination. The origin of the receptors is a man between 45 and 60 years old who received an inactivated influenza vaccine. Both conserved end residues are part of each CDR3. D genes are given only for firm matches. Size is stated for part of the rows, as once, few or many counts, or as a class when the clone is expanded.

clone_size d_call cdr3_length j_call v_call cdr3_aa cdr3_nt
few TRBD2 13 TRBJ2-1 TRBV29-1 CSVLPRGTNEQFF TGCAGCGTTCTCCCGCGGGGGACCAATGAGCAGTTCTTC
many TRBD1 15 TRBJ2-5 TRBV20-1 CSARDGDSHQETQYF TGCAGTGCTAGAGATGGGGACAGCCACCAAGAGACCCAGTACTTC
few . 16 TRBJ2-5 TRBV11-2 CASSFRRGGLQETQYF TGTGCCAGCAGCTTCCGCAGGGGGGGGTTACAAGAGACCCAGTACTTC
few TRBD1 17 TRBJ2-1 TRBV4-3 CASSQVWTGGLYNEQFF TGCGCCAGCAGCCAGGTTTGGACAGGGGGCCTCTACAATGAGCAGTTCTTC
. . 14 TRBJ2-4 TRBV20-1 CSANDLTGKNIQYF TGCAGTGCCAACGACCTAACCGGAAAAAACATTCAGTACTTC
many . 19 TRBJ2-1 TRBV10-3 CAISESTVPDWSSYNEQFF TGTGCCATCAGTGAGTCGACGGTGCCGGACTGGAGCTCCTACAATGAGCAGTTCTTC
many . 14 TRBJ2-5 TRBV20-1 CSARDLAIQETQYF TGCAGTGCTAGAGATCTAGCGATCCAAGAGACCCAGTACTTC
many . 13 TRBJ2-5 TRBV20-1 CSTRQTLQETQYF TGCAGTACTCGACAGACTCTACAAGAGACCCAGTACTTC
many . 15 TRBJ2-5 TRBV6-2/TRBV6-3 CASRMDYLYQETQYF TGTGCCAGCAGAATGGACTATCTGTACCAAGAGACCCAGTACTTC
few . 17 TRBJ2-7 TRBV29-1 CSGATGGRALAGVGQYF TGCAGCGGGGCGACAGGGGGTCGGGCGTTAGCGGGAGTAGGGCAGTACTTC
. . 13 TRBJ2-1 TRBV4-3 CASSQPQIGEQFF TGCGCCAGCAGCCAACCTCAAATTGGAGAGCAGTTCTTC
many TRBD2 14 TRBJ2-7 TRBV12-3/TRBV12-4 CASREAGFLYEQYF TGTGCCAGCAGGGAAGCGGGGTTCCTCTACGAGCAGTACTTC
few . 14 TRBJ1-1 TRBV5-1 CASSEPGRQFEAFF TGCGCCAGCAGCGAACCCGGTAGACAGTTCGAAGCTTTCTTT
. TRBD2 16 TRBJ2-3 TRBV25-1 CASRGGTSGPLDTQYF TGTGCCAGCAGGGGAGGGACTAGCGGACCCCTAGATACGCAGTATTTT
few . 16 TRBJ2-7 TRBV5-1 CASSLESAASSYEQYF TGCGCCAGCAGCTTGGAGTCAGCGGCAAGCTCCTACGAGCAGTACTTC
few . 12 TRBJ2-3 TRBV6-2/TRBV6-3 CASSNRADTQYF TGTGCCAGCAGCAACAGGGCTGATACGCAGTATTTT
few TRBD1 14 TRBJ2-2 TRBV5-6 CASSGTGWAGELFF TGTGCCAGCAGCGGGACAGGGTGGGCCGGGGAGCTGTTTTTT
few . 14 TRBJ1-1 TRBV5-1 CASSLSDANTEAFF TGCGCCAGCAGCTTGTCCGACGCTAACACTGAAGCTTTCTTT
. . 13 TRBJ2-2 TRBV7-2 CASSWKGVGELFF TGTGCCAGCAGCTGGAAAGGGGTTGGGGAGCTGTTTTTT
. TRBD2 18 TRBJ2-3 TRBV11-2 CASSLVGRLAGSYDTQYF TGTGCCAGCAGCTTAGTGGGGAGACTAGCGGGGTCGTATGATACGCAGTATTTT
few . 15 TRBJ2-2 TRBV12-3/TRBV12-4 CASSLGSPRTGELFF TGTGCCAGCAGTTTGGGCAGCCCGCGGACCGGGGAGCTGTTTTTT
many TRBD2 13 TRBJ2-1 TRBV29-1 CSVEPYGGGEQFF TGCAGCGTTGAACCCTATGGGGGGGGTGAGCAGTTCTTC
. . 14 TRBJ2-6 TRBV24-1 CATSPNSGANVLTF TGTGCCACGAGTCCGAACTCTGGGGCCAACGTCCTGACTTTC
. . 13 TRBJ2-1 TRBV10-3 CAISDAGWNEQFF TGTGCCATCAGTGATGCGGGGTGGAATGAGCAGTTCTTC
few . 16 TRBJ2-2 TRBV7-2 CASSLNVGESAGELFF TGTGCCAGCAGCTTAAACGTCGGGGAGAGCGCCGGGGAGCTGTTTTTT
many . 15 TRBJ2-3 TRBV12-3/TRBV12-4 CASTLLMGPTDTQYF TGTGCCAGCACCCTCCTGATGGGGCCGACAGATACGCAGTATTTT
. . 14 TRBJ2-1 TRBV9 CASSVEFRYNEQFF TGTGCCAGCAGCGTAGAATTTCGGTACAATGAGCAGTTCTTC
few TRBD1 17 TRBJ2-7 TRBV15 CATSAWTGGPSSYEQYF TGTGCCACCAGCGCCTGGACAGGGGGCCCCAGCTCCTACGAGCAGTACTTC
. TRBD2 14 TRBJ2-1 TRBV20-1 CSANPGLARNEQFF TGCAGTGCTAATCCGGGACTAGCGAGGAATGAGCAGTTCTTC
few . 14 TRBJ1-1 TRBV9 CATNRGETDTEAFF TGTGCCACCAACCGGGGGGAGACGGACACTGAAGCTTTCTTT
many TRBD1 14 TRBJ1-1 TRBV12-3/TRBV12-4 CASSSGQRATEAFF TGTGCCAGCAGTTCGGGACAGCGAGCCACTGAAGCTTTCTTT
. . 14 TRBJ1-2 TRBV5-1 CASSSPDGPYGYTF TGCGCCAGCAGCTCCCCGGACGGTCCCTATGGCTACACCTTC
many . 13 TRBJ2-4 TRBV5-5 CASTPLAKNIQYF TGTGCCAGCACCCCCCTAGCCAAAAACATTCAGTACTTC
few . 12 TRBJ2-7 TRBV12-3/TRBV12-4 CASSLAKGEQYF TGTGCCAGCAGTTTGGCCAAGGGGGAGCAGTACTTC
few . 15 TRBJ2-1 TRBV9 CASSAERTPNNEQFF TGTGCCAGCAGCGCCGAGCGGACTCCAAACAATGAGCAGTTCTTC
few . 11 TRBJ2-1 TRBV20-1 CSPIDRHEQFF TGCAGTCCCATCGACCGGCATGAGCAGTTCTTC